This passage covers 13 T cell receptor beta chains from one sample sequenced in a study of T cell responses to AZD1222 COVID-19 vaccine. Here immunoSEQ multiplex PCR was the method, and the copy in TCRdb shows in-frame clones only, minus some. The sample shows roughly 100,000 clones, roughly 92% of them seen only once. The material sequenced was peripheral blood, taken 28 days after the second AZD1222 dose. The receptors derive from an adult who received the AZD1222 COVID-19 vaccine.

The chain employs TRBV28 and TRBJ1-1; no firm D call. CDR3 length: 12 amino acids. V was trimmed by 8 bases and J by 4 bases, leaving 11 bases between them. Germline CDR1 MDHEN, CDR2 SYDVKM. CDR3 bases: TGTGCCAGCGGCACGCGCCCCACTGAAGCTTTCTTT. Amino acids: CASGTRPTEAFF.

The rearrangement uses TRBV19 and TRBJ1-1, with D possibly being TRBD1 (6 bases). V gave up 6 bases and J gave up 0 bases, with 17 bases separating them. The CDR3 consists of 16 residues. CDR1 is LNHDA, CDR2 SQIVND, per germline (reference sequence). Here the CDR3 reads CASSPSPGGLNTEAFF. DNA of the CDR3: TGTGCCAGTAGCCCCAGTCCGGGGGGCTTGAACACTGAAGCTTTCTTT.

J is TRBJ2-5 and V is TRBV2; 7 nucleotides match TRBD1. The length of the CDR3 is 14 residues. Germline V lookup: CDR1 SNHLY, CDR2 FYNNEI. V was pared by 8 bases and J by 3 bases, with 9 bases of the junction left unmatched. The CDR3 is CASGFLGTEETQYF. For the CDR3, the DNA is TGTGCCAGCGGATTTCTCGGGACAGAAGAGACCCAGTACTTC.

This clone was counted between two and nine times. V usage is TRBV28 and J usage is TRBJ2-7; D is undetermined. Germline V gene lookup returns CDR1 MDHEN and CDR2 SYDVKM. The V end was cut by 6 bases, the J end by 3 bases, with 6 bases between. The CDR3 runs 11 residues. Written as DNA, the CDR3 is TGTGCCAGCAGAGCCCGCTACGAGCAGTACTTC. This translates into CASRARYEQYF. The full variable domain, with the rest looked up from reference TRBV28 and TRBJ2-7, is DVKVTQSSRYLVKRTGEKVFLECVQDMDHENMFWYRQDPGLGLRLIYFSYDVKMKEKGDIPEGYSVSREKKERFSLILESASTNQTSMYLCASRARYEQYFGPGTRLTVT.

V gene TRBV5-1 combines with J gene TRBJ2-2, with TRBD2 matching over 8 bases. J was trimmed by 4 bases and V by 7 bases; bases with no gene match: 15. The CDR3 has 17 residues. Germline CDR1 and CDR2: SGHRS and YFSETQ. CDR3 in DNA: TGCGCCAGCTTCCTAAAATCAGCGGGAGTTGGCACCGGGGAGCTGTTTTTT. As protein: CASFLKSAGVGTGELFF.

This clone was counted between two and nine times. The rearrangement uses TRBV7-9 and TRBJ1-1; 7 bases map to TRBD1. The V and J ends lost 5 bases and 7 bases, in that order; junction bases with no gene match: 7. Germline CDR1 reads SEHNR; CDR2 reads FQNEAQ (reference sequence). This CDR3 spans 13 amino acids. The CDR3 here is CASSRLRDSEAFF. Here the CDR3 DNA reads TGTGCCAGCAGCCGTCTCCGGGACAGTGAAGCTTTCTTT.

Worth noting for this clone: Other DNA sequences within the sample encode an identical CDR3. The J gene is TRBJ2-5, the V gene TRBV24-1; D possibly uses TRBD1 or TRBD2 (5 bases each). The CDR3 covers 13 residues. Germline CDR1 KGHDR, CDR2 SFDVKD. V was trimmed by 5 bases and J by 0 bases, leaving 6 bases between them. The CDR3 nucleotides read TGTGCCACCAGTGGGGGGTACCAAGAGACCCAGTACTTC. It is translated as CATSGGYQETQYF.

The V call is TRBV22-1, the J call TRBJ1-5; the table calls TRBD1, which could not be checked here. TRBV22-1 is recorded as a pseudogene. The CDR3 runs to 13 residues. The CDR3 loop is CPGSAVGESPQHF. The CDR3 nucleotides are TGTCCTGGGAGCGCAGTAGGGGAATCGCCCCAGCATTTT.

The chain has TRBV28 and TRBJ1-1, with a weak D call TRBD1 (5 bases). Trimming left V 6 bases short and J 6 bases short, with 8 bases between. This CDR3 comprises 11 residues. CDR1 is MDHEN, CDR2 SYDVKM, per germline. Here the CDR3 DNA reads TGTGCCAGCAGGGACATCGCTGAAGCTTTCTTT. Residues: CASRDIAEAFF.

The V call is TRBV27, the J call TRBJ2-2; D not resolved. CDR1 and CDR2 from the germline V gene are MNHEY and SMNVEV (reference sequence). CDR3 length: 14 residues. Trimming pared 2 bases from V and 3 bases from J, leaving 7 bases between. Here the CDR3 DNA reads TGTGCCAGCAGTTTAGTTAGGGACACCGGGGAGCTGTTTTTT. Translating gives CASSLVRDTGELFF.

The chain combines TRBV5-4 with TRBJ2-2, with TRBD2 identical over 12 bases. The CDR3 is 17 residues long. Per the germline V gene, CDR1 is SGHNT and CDR2 is YYREEE (reference sequence). With V trimmed by 2 bases and J by 7 bases, 9 bases remained unmatched. The CDR3 region has the DNA TGTGCCAGCAGCTTAAAGCTGACTAGCGGGAGTATCGGGGAGCTGTTTTTT. The encoded protein is CASSLKLTSGSIGELFF.

The chain couples TRBV11-2 to TRBJ2-7; 10 bases align to TRBD2. Per the germline V gene, CDR1 is SGHAT and CDR2 is FQNNGV. There are 14 residues in the CDR3. Trimming at V came to 3 bases and at J to 1 base, leaving 0 bases not matched to a gene. The CDR3 nucleotides read TGTGCCAGCAGCTTTAGCGGGGGGTCCTACGAGCAGTACTTC. Encoded protein: CASSFSGGSYEQYF.

CDR3 region: CASSPLGGAGTEAFF. DNA for the CDR3: TGTGCCAGCAGCCCCCTCGGGGGGGCGGGGACTGAAGCTTTCTTT. This rearrangement joins TRBV28 to TRBJ1-1, with D perhaps TRBD1 (6 bases). V lost 6 bases, J lost 5 bases, and 19 bases lay in between. CDR1 and CDR2 (germline): MDHEN, SYDVKM. The CDR3 contains 15 residues. Full variable domain (missing parts from reference TRBV28 and TRBJ1-1): DVKVTQSSRYLVKRTGEKVFLECVQDMDHENMFWYRQDPGLGLRLIYFSYDVKMKEKGDIPEGYSVSREKKERFSLILESASTNQTSMYLCASSPLGGAGTEAFFGQGTRLTVV.